Below, 16 T cell receptor beta chains from the same sample are listed, as sequenced in a study of blood T cell repertoires in COVID-19. TCRdb keeps only in-frame clones here, not all; method: immunoSEQ multiplex PCR. The table shows about 230,000 clones, with about 85% occurring only once. The sequencing sample was made of peripheral blood. These receptors all stem from a man aged 35-49 years with acute or convalescent COVID-19.

The rearrangement joins TRBV4-3 to TRBJ2-5, with 10 bases matching TRBD1. CDR3 size: 18 residues. V gave up 3 bases and J gave up 6 bases; unmatched junction bases: 16. Germline CDR1 is LGHNA and CDR2 is YSLEER. The CDR3: CASSQDLTGGGREKTQYF. In nucleotides, the CDR3 is TGCGCCAGCAGCCAGGATTTGACAGGGGGCGGTCGCGAAAAGACCCAGTACTTC.

V gene TRBV5-1 combines with J gene TRBJ2-7; D might be TRBD1 (6 bases). The germline gives CDR1 SGHRS, CDR2 YFSETQ. The V and J ends lost 3 bases and 6 bases respectively, with 10 bases between them. This CDR3 is 12 amino acids long. The CDR3 DNA reads as TGCGCCAGCAGCTCCCAGGGGCGCGAGCAGTACTTC. Protein sequence: CASSSQGREQYF.

The gene calls are TRBV28 and TRBJ1-5; D remains ambiguous. The CDR3 length is 12 residues. V was clipped by 1 base and J by 5 bases, with 3 bases between them. The germline gives CDR1 MDHEN, CDR2 SYDVKM. CDR3 nucleotides: TGTGCCAGCAGTTTATCCGATCAGCCCCAGCATTTT. It specifies CASSLSDQPQHF.

This clone was seen more than once but under ten times. The gene calls are TRBV21-1 and TRBJ1-4; whether TRBD1, the table's D call, matches the DNA was not checked. TRBV21-1 is deemed a pseudogene. This CDR3 spans 20 amino acids. This CDR3 reads CASSKSNRGRRGKTNEKLFF. The DNA of the CDR3 is TGTGCCAGCAGCAAATCGAATAGGGGGCGCCGTGGTAAAACTAATGAAAAACTGTTTTTT.

CDR3 in DNA: TGCGCCAGCAGCCCCGAACCGGGAAGCACAGATACGCAGTATTTT. It translates to CASSPEPGSTDTQYF. The rearrangement uses TRBV5-1 and TRBJ2-3; a possible D gene is TRBD2 (5 bases). The CDR3 length is 15 residues. Germline values: CDR1 SGHRS, CDR2 YFSETQ. Trimming removed 4 bases from V and 0 bases from J, with 12 bases in between.

The J gene is TRBJ1-1, the V gene TRBV6-5, with D possibly TRBD1 on 5 matching bases. V was clipped by 5 bases and J by 3 bases, with 10 bases between them. The CDR3 covers 13 residues. The germline V gene has CDR1 MNHEY and CDR2 SVGAGI. The CDR3 nucleotides are TGTGCCAGCAGTAGGGAAGGGGACACTGAAGCTTTCTTT. Its protein is CASSREGDTEAFF.

The CDR3 nucleotides read TGTGCCAGCAGCTTGGGGGAGGAGGGGTCCTACGAGCAGTACTTC. It codes for CASSLGEEGSYEQYF. The chain couples TRBV5-5 to TRBJ2-7, with a weak D call TRBD2 (6 bases). The germline V and J ends were trimmed by 0 bases and 1 base, with 11 bases remaining between them. The CDR3 is made up of 15 amino acids. Germline V gene data show CDR1 as SGHKS and CDR2 as YYEKEE (reference sequence).

This clone appeared once. This sequence joins TRBV2 and TRBJ2-2, with 12 bases that match TRBD2. Germline V lookup: CDR1 SNHLY, CDR2 FYNNEI. The CDR3 has 17 amino acids. V lost 5 bases and J lost 7; bases outside the gene matches: 11. This chain's CDR3 is CASSYSGTSGLSGELFF. CDR3 nucleotides: TGTGCCAGCAGTTATTCCGGGACTAGCGGGCTTAGCGGGGAGCTGTTTTTT.

The genes are TRBV5-5 and TRBJ1-1; 9 bases match TRBD1. The CDR3 extends over 12 amino acids. Germline V gene data show CDR1 as SGHKS and CDR2 as YYEKEE (reference sequence). The V segment lost 6 bases and the J segment 5 bases; nucleotides outside the gene matches: 2. Here the CDR3 reads CASKTGGTEAFF. CDR3 sequence (DNA): TGTGCCAGCAAGACAGGGGGGACTGAAGCTTTCTTT.

The J gene is TRBJ2-3, the V gene TRBV15, with no clear D. The CDR3 extends over 18 amino acids. Trimming pared 5 bases from V and 2 bases from J, leaving 23 bases between. The V gene's germline CDR1 is LNHNV and CDR2 YYDKDF (reference sequence). The chain's CDR3 is CATSPRPSSSPITDTQYF. For the CDR3, the DNA is TGTGCCACCAGCCCCCGCCCAAGTAGCTCTCCCATCACAGATACGCAGTATTTT.

The chain has TRBV7-3 and TRBJ2-5; D is possibly TRBD1 (5 bases). The CDR3 contains 13 residues. The germline V gene has CDR1 SGHTA and CDR2 FQGTGA. The V end was cut by 2 bases, the J end by 1 base, with 5 bases between. CDR3 bases: TGTGCCAGCAGCTTAGACAGCCAAGAGACCCAGTACTTC. Residues: CASSLDSQETQYF.

This clone was observed a few times. This sequence joins TRBV5-1 and TRBJ1-1, with D possibly matching TRBD1 (6 bases). The CDR3 has 14 amino acids. V was shortened by 5 bases and J by 0 bases, with 11 bases between the two germline ends. Per the germline V gene, CDR1 is SGHRS and CDR2 is YFSETQ. CDR3 in amino acids: CASSSGHLNTEAFF. As DNA, the CDR3 is TGCGCCAGCAGTTCGGGACATTTGAACACTGAAGCTTTCTTT.

This chain uses TRBV6-5 with TRBJ1-1; TRBD1 matches at 8 bases. Germline V gives CDR1 MNHEY, CDR2 SVGAGI. The CDR3 contains 14 residues. J was trimmed by 4 bases and V by 5 bases; bases with no gene match: 6. The CDR3 sequence: CASSHGQGGTEAFF. CDR3 nucleotide sequence: TGTGCCAGCAGTCATGGACAGGGTGGCACTGAAGCTTTCTTT.

This chain connects TRBV19 to TRBJ1-2, with TRBD1 matching over 9 bases. The trim removed 3 bases at V and 4 bases at J, leaving 9 bases unmatched. The CDR3 is made up of 16 amino acids. CDR1 is LNHDA and CDR2 is SQIVND in the germline V gene (reference sequence). The CDR3 nucleotides read TGTGCCAGTAGTATGATTGGGACAGGGCGAGGCTATGGCTACACCTTC. It specifies CASSMIGTGRGYGYTF.

Worth noting for this clone: Within the sample, other DNA sequences also encode this same CDR3. This rearrangement joins TRBV11-2 to TRBJ1-5, with a tentative D call TRBD1 (6 bases). Germline loops: CDR1 SGHAT, CDR2 FQNNGV. The CDR3 loop spans 15 amino acids. Trimming took 1 base from V and 0 from J, leaving 7 bases between them. The CDR3: CASSLGTVSNQPQHF. CDR3 DNA: TGTGCCAGCAGCTTAGGGACAGTTAGCAATCAGCCCCAGCATTTT.

This sequence joins TRBV5-1 and TRBJ2-5; 9 bases are shared with TRBD2. The length of the CDR3 is 14 residues. V was clipped by 4 bases and J by 5 bases; unmatched bases: 6. Germline CDR1 and CDR2: SGHRS and YFSETQ. CDR3 sequence: CASSQGTSRETQYF. CDR3 in DNA: TGCGCCAGCAGCCAGGGGACTAGCAGGGAGACCCAGTACTTC.